Below, 17 T cell receptor beta chains from the same sample are listed, as sequenced in a study of cytomegalovirus exposure and HLA in healthy donors. Primers: 60 Vbeta forward and 13 Jbeta reverse. Only in-frame clones appear in the TCRdb table, and some are missing; sequencing was by immunoSEQ multiplex PCR. The table has 150,000 to 200,000 clones, 60% to 80% seen once. The specimen was PBMCs. The receptors shown here come from a middle-aged man in good health and CMV-seropositive.

The chain recombines TRBV2 with TRBJ2-6, with D possibly TRBD2 on 5 matching bases. The CDR3 contains 14 residues. In germline, CDR1 is SNHLY, CDR2 FYNNEI. The V end was cut by 7 bases, the J end by 1 base, with 8 bases between. The CDR3 sequence is CASTSGSGANVLTF. In nucleotides, the CDR3 is TGTGCCAGCACGTCGGGGTCTGGGGCCAACGTCCTGACTTTC.

This chain connects TRBV7-3 to TRBJ1-5; D is undetermined. The V and J ends lost 0 bases and 5 bases respectively, with 5 bases between them. Looked up from germline, CDR1 is SGHTA and CDR2 is FQGTGA. The CDR3 extends over 13 amino acids. For the CDR3, the DNA is TGTGCCAGCAGCTTAACTGGAGATCAGCCCCAGCATTTT. Translated, it gives CASSLTGDQPQHF.

In this sample, this clone turned up a few times. This sequence joins TRBV7-2 and TRBJ2-3, with D possibly matching TRBD2 (6 bases). The V gene lost 4 bases and the J gene lost 2 bases, with 13 bases spanning the gap. From germline, CDR1 is SGHTA and CDR2 FQGNSA. The CDR3 loop spans 15 amino acids. CDR3 nucleotide sequence: TGTGCCAGCAGCTCTGTAGCGGTGGTCACAGATACGCAGTATTTT. It encodes CASSSVAVVTDTQYF.

The V gene is TRBV19, the J gene TRBJ1-2; 7 bases are a match to TRBD1. After removal of 5 bases from V and 6 bases from J, the junction contained 12 bases not matched to a gene. This CDR3 is 15 amino acids long. Germline V CDR1 and CDR2: LNHDA, SQIVND (reference sequence). In DNA form, the CDR3 reads TGTGCCAGTAGTTCCCTCCCTGACAGGGACCATGGCTACACCTTC. Amino acids: CASSSLPDRDHGYTF.

V usage is TRBV6-6 and J usage is TRBJ1-2; 7 bases are a match to TRBD1. This CDR3 spans 15 amino acids. Germline values: CDR1 MNHNY, CDR2 SVGAGI (reference sequence). V lost 6 bases, J lost 4 bases, and 11 bases stayed unmatched. The CDR3 sequence is CASRAGQLDSYGYTF. CDR3 nucleotide sequence: TGTGCCAGCAGGGCGGGACAGCTAGACAGCTATGGCTACACCTTC.

The chain joins TRBV5-4 to TRBJ1-2, with 11 bases identical to TRBD1. The CDR3 sequence is 14 residues long. J gave up 8 bases and V 5 bases, and 8 bases lay outside the gene matches. Germline V lookup: CDR1 SGHNT, CDR2 YYREEE (reference sequence). The CDR3 region has the DNA TGTGCCAGCAGTTTTGGACAGGGGGCGAGAGGCTACACCTTC. Its protein is CASSFGQGARGYTF.

The gene calls are TRBV9 and TRBJ2-5, with TRBD2 identical over 12 bases. V lost 0 bases to trimming and J lost 2 bases; unmatched junction nucleotides: 5. The CDR3 extends over 17 amino acids. Looked up from germline, CDR1 is SGDLS and CDR2 is YYNGEE. In DNA form, the CDR3 reads TGTGCCAGCAGCGTAGAGTTTGGACTAGCGGGGCAAGAGACCCAGTACTTC. Amino acid sequence: CASSVEFGLAGQETQYF.

The chain joins TRBV7-7 to TRBJ2-5, with 7 bases that match TRBD2. Germline CDR1 is SSHAT and CDR2 is FNYEAQ (reference sequence). This CDR3 has 16 residues. V shed 1 base and J 1 base; nucleotides not matched to a gene: 6. CDR3 in DNA: TGTGCCAGCAGCTTAGGGTTGGGGGGGGGCCAAGAGACCCAGTACTTC. Its protein is CASSLGLGGGQETQYF.

The CDR3: CASTSGGREQYF. The CDR3 DNA reads as TGTGCCAGCACTAGCGGGGGGCGCGAGCAGTACTTC. The V call is TRBV27, the J call TRBJ2-7, with 11 bases that match TRBD2. The CDR3 covers 12 residues. J was trimmed by 6 bases and V by 7 bases; bases with no gene match: 2. In germline, CDR1 is MNHEY, CDR2 SMNVEV (reference sequence).

The chain recombines TRBV5-1 with TRBJ2-2, with D possibly being TRBD1 (6 bases). Germline V CDR1 and CDR2: SGHRS, YFSETQ. This CDR3 has 15 amino acids. The V end was cut by 5 bases, the J end by 4 bases, with 15 bases between. In DNA, the CDR3 is TGCGCCAGCAGGATCGCAGGGGCGACCACCGGGGAGCTGTTTTTT. It codes for CASRIAGATTGELFF.

This sequence joins TRBV29-1 and TRBJ1-1, with D tentatively TRBD1 (5 bases). From germline, CDR1 is SQVTM and CDR2 ANQGSEA. The ends were cut back, 4 bases at V and 1 base at J, with 10 bases in the middle. The CDR3 covers 13 residues. CDR3: CSVAGRANTEAFF. CDR3 coding DNA: TGCAGCGTTGCGGGCAGGGCGAACACTGAAGCTTTCTTT.

This clone was detected many times. The CDR3 bases are TGTGCCAGCAGTGACGGGACAGGGGGCCAAGAGACCCAGTACTTC. Amino acid sequence: CASSDGTGGQETQYF. V is TRBV6-4 and J is TRBJ2-5; 11 bases match TRBD1. Germline V gives CDR1 MRHNA, CDR2 SNTAGT. The CDR3 is made up of 15 amino acids. Trimming took 2 bases from V and 1 from J; bases not matched to a gene: 0.

The chain employs TRBV7-9 and TRBJ1-5, with TRBD1 matching over 9 bases. The CDR3 contains 16 residues. In germline, CDR1 is SEHNR, CDR2 FQNEAQ (reference sequence). The V and J ends lost 5 bases and 0 bases, in that order; junction bases with no gene match: 5. DNA for the CDR3: TGTGCCAGCAGCGATCCGGGACAGGGTAGCAATCAGCCCCAGCATTTT. Translated: CASSDPGQGSNQPQHF.

The chain couples TRBV4-3 to TRBJ1-1, with D possibly being TRBD1 (5 bases). The CDR3 covers 17 residues. The V end was cut by 1 base, the J end by 1 base, with 16 bases between. Germline V gene sequence: CDR1 LGHNA, CDR2 YSLEER. CDR3 in DNA: TGCGCCAGCAGCCAAGTCACGGAGGGGCTGGGGAACACTGAAGCTTTCTTT. This gives the protein CASSQVTEGLGNTEAFF.

This chain links TRBV4-3 with TRBJ2-5; TRBD2 might be the D (6 bases). The J call is uncertain, as TRBJ2-7 better fits the DNA end. CDR1 and CDR2 from the germline V gene are LGHNA and YSLEER. This CDR3 region has 15 residues. CDR3 loop: CASSQGAGGSYEQYF. In nucleotides, the CDR3 is TGCGCCAGCAGCCAAGGAGCTGGAGGGTCCTACGAGCAGTACTTC.

V usage is TRBV27 and J usage is TRBJ1-5; unclear D gene. Deletions cut 6 bases from V and 7 bases from J, with 10 bases between. Germline loops: CDR1 MNHEY, CDR2 SMNVEV (reference sequence). The CDR3 is 12 residues long. The chain's CDR3 is CASSPTGQPQHF. In DNA form, the CDR3 reads TGTGCCAGCAGCCCGACCGGGCAGCCCCAGCATTTT.

This clone occurred once. This sequence joins TRBV7-9 and TRBJ2-7; D is possibly TRBD2 (5 bases). CDR1 and CDR2 (germline): SEHNR, FQNEAQ (reference sequence). The CDR3 is 12 residues long. Trimming removed 8 bases from V and 6 bases from J, with 14 bases in between. CDR3 nucleotide sequence: TGTGCCAGCCATTATACGGGGAGCGAGCAGTACTTC. This codes for CASHYTGSEQYF.